This passage covers 26 T cell receptor beta chains from one sample sequenced in a study of blood T cells in healthy people across ages. A second PCR, run for 7 to 11 cycles, used a sample-barcoded 5' primer plus a J-beta primer mix. In TCRdb, the 5' RACE reads were re-called with MiXCR into one record per CDR3 protein. The sample shows some 1.5 million distinct CDR3 sequences, 35% to 45% of them seen only once. Sequenced: blood. The receptors originated from a woman aged 18-30 years in good health.

Only one count was recorded for this clonotype. The gene calls are TRBV10-3 and TRBJ2-1, with 7 bases matching TRBD1. This CDR3 spans 12 amino acids. The V gene's germline CDR1 is ENHRY and CDR2 SYGVKD. Trimming took 6 bases from V and 10 from J; bases not matched to a gene: 6. CDR3 bases: TGTGCCATCAGGGGACAGACCGACGAGCAGTTCTTC. Its protein is CAIRGQTDEQFF.

The chain has TRBV12-3 or TRBV12-4 and TRBJ1-5; 7 bases line up with TRBD1. Germline trimming cut 7 bases from V and 7 bases from J; bases unmatched to any gene: 10. This CDR3 region has 14 residues. CDR3 loop: CASKRDRDGQPQHF. CDR3 sequence (DNA): TGTGCCAGCAAACGCGACAGGGATGGGCAGCCCCAGCATTTT.

The chain links TRBV7-2 to TRBJ1-5; no clear D. Germline V lookup: CDR1 SGHTA, CDR2 FQGNSA. This CDR3 is built from 16 residues. V shed 1 base and J shed 0 bases, with 10 bases lying between them. The CDR3 loop reads CASSLVPAYSNQPQHF. The CDR3 DNA reads as TGTGCCAGCAGCTTAGTGCCCGCCTATAGCAATCAGCCCCAGCATTTT.

This clonotype occurred a few times. V is TRBV10-3 and J is TRBJ1-1; D gene uncertain. The CDR3 runs 12 residues. The germline V and J ends were trimmed by 9 bases and 3 bases, with 11 bases remaining between them. Germline V gives CDR1 ENHRY, CDR2 SYGVKD. The CDR3 DNA reads TGTGCCATTTCTCAATGGGACACTGAAGCTTTCTTT. Translating gives CAISQWDTEAFF.

The rearrangement links TRBV7-9 to TRBJ2-7; D not resolved. Germline lookup yields CDR1 SEHNR and CDR2 FQNEAQ (reference sequence). The CDR3 loop spans 13 amino acids. Between the trimmed V and J ends, which lost 3 bases and 2 bases, there was a span of 8 bases. CDR3 nucleotides: TGTGCCAGCAGCTTTTCATTTCCCTACGAGCAGTACTTC. This gives the protein CASSFSFPYEQYF.

The chain links TRBV7-2 to TRBJ2-5, with 8 bases fitting TRBD2. The CDR3 runs 17 residues. V gave up 2 bases and J gave up 1 base; unmatched junction bases: 9. The germline V gene encodes CDR1 SGHTA and CDR2 FQGNSA. CDR3: CASSLRGGGPFQETQYF. The DNA for the CDR3 is TGTGCCAGCAGCTTAAGAGGCGGGGGGCCCTTCCAAGAGACCCAGTACTTC.

On this clonotype itself: A read error may be the cause here, since a much bigger clone is one base away. The chain carries TRBV7-2 and TRBJ2-2, with D hard to call. The CDR3 covers 11 residues. Trimming took 6 bases from V and 6 from J, leaving 5 bases between them. The germline V gene encodes CDR1 SGHTA and CDR2 FQGNSA. In nucleotides, the CDR3 is TGTGCCAGCAGATTCTCCGGGGAGCTGTTTTTT. Its translation: CASRFSGELFF. Variable domain in full (rest from reference TRBV7-2 and TRBJ2-2): GAGVSQSPSNKVTEKGKDVELRCDPISGHTALYWYRQSLGQGLEFLIYFQGNSAPDKSGLPSDRFSAERTGGSVSTLTIQRTQQEDSAVYLCASRFSGELFFGEGSRLTVL.

The chain carries TRBV7-2 and TRBJ2-7; 8 nucleotides line up with TRBD2. Judging by the DNA end, TRBJ2-5 fits better; the J call may be wrong. This CDR3 spans 15 amino acids. Germline lookup yields CDR1 SGHTA and CDR2 FQGNSA. CDR3 DNA: TGTGCCAGCATACTGAGAGCGGGGGTATGGGAGACCCAGTACTTC. Its protein is CASILRAGVWETQYF.

In its sample, this clonotype was seen a few times. The junction does not match germline at one end; this may be a read error. This rearrangement joins TRBV2 to TRBJ1-1; D is ambiguous. Germline lookup yields CDR1 SNHLY and CDR2 FYNNEI. CDR3 length: 14 residues. The chain's CDR3 is CASREGSMNTEAFF. The CDR3 nucleotides read TGTGCCAGCAGGGAAGGGAGCATGAACACTGAAGCTTTCTTT.

This clonotype was seen a few times. The chain recombines TRBV13 with TRBJ2-1, with D unclear. Germline CDR1 and CDR2: PRHDT and FYEKMQ (reference sequence). This CDR3 is 12 amino acids long. Trimming removed 5 bases from V and 7 bases from J, with 9 bases in between. The CDR3 is CASSPTWNEQFF. In DNA, the CDR3 is TGTGCCAGCAGCCCTACGTGGAATGAGCAGTTCTTC.

The chain employs TRBV28 and TRBJ1-5; TRBD1 might be the D (6 bases). There are 16 residues in the CDR3. V was pared by 3 bases and J by 2 bases, with 14 bases between. From germline, CDR1 is MDHEN and CDR2 SYDVKM. CDR3: CASSFFRTVGNQPQHF. In DNA form, the CDR3 reads TGTGCCAGCAGTTTTTTCCGGACAGTAGGCAATCAGCCCCAGCATTTT.

V usage is TRBV10-3 and J usage is TRBJ2-3, with D perhaps matching TRBD2 (5 bases). The CDR3 has 14 amino acids. The V gene lost 11 bases and the J gene lost 0 bases, with 15 bases spanning the gap. Germline-derived CDR1 and CDR2 are ENHRY and SYGVKD. The CDR3 bases are TGTGCCTCTAACCCGATAGCGAGCACAGATACGCAGTATTTT. It yields the protein CASNPIASTDTQYF.

This clonotype occurred a few times. A much larger clone lies a single base off, so this may be a read error. This chain uses TRBV18 with TRBJ2-1; no clear D gene. Germline loops: CDR1 KGHSH, CDR2 LQKENI. This CDR3 is 11 amino acids long. The ends were cut back, 2 bases at V and 13 bases at J, with 9 bases in the middle. The CDR3 nucleotides read TGTGCCAGCTCACCAGCAGAGACCCAGTTCTTC. Amino acids: CASSPAETQFF.

Only one count was recorded for this clonotype. The chain recombines TRBV11-2 with TRBJ2-1; TRBD2 matches 7 bases. The CDR3 is 13 residues long. Germline V CDR1 and CDR2: SGHAT, FQNNGV. V lost 4 bases and J lost 13; bases outside the gene matches: 10. CDR3 in DNA: TGTGCCAGCAGCTCGCTAATCCGGGGGGATCAGTTCTTC. Its protein is CASSSLIRGDQFF.

The chain employs TRBV27 and TRBJ1-1; TRBD1 aligns across 8 bases. J gave up 5 bases and V 5 bases, and 7 bases lay outside the gene matches. The CDR3 length is 14 residues. Looked up from germline, CDR1 is MNHEY and CDR2 is SMNVEV (reference sequence). This CDR3 reads CASSITGGRTEAFF. The DNA for the CDR3 is TGTGCCAGCAGTATCACAGGGGGGAGGACTGAAGCTTTCTTT.

V gene TRBV5-4 combines with J gene TRBJ2-1; 10 bases match TRBD2. Germline trimming cut 5 bases from V and 3 bases from J; bases unmatched to any gene: 5. CDR3 length equals 15 residues. CDR1 SGHNT and CDR2 YYREEE come from the germline V gene (reference sequence). The CDR3 coding sequence is TGTGCCAGCAGTCACTCTAGCGGGGGCTACAATGAGCAGTTCTTC. Amino acids: CASSHSSGGYNEQFF.

This sequence joins TRBV29-1 and TRBJ2-7; D gene unclear. Trimming pared 2 bases from V and 3 bases from J, leaving 8 bases between. This CDR3 comprises 12 residues. Germline V gene data show CDR1 as SQVTM and CDR2 as ANQGSEA. The CDR3 region is CSVEQANYEQYF. DNA of the CDR3: TGCAGCGTTGAACAGGCAAACTACGAGCAGTACTTC.

The CDR3 coding sequence is TGTGCCAGCAGTTACGGGGGCGGCAGCCGGGGCACAGATACGCAGTATTTT. It is translated as CASSYGGGSRGTDTQYF. This chain joins TRBV6-6 and TRBJ2-3, with a weak D call TRBD1 (6 bases). Germline V lookup: CDR1 MNHNY, CDR2 SVGAGI (reference sequence). The V end lost 2 bases, the J end lost 1 base, and 16 bases lay between the germline ends. CDR3 length equals 17 residues.

V usage is TRBV20-1 and J usage is TRBJ1-2, with 8 bases matching TRBD1. The CDR3 spans 14 residues. V was pared by 3 bases and J by 4 bases, with 7 bases of the junction left unmatched. Looked up from germline, CDR1 is DFQATT and CDR2 is SNEGSKA (reference sequence). In DNA form, the CDR3 reads TGCAGTGCTAGTCCCGCAGGGGGCTTCTATGGCTACACCTTC. It codes for CSASPAGGFYGYTF.

J is TRBJ1-2 and V is TRBV5-1; D is ambiguous. The CDR3 is made up of 15 amino acids. Germline lookup yields CDR1 SGHRS and CDR2 YFSETQ. V was trimmed by 4 bases and J by 6 bases, leaving 19 bases between them. CDR3 protein: CASSPDGPLADGYTF. The CDR3 DNA follows: TGCGCCAGCAGCCCGGACGGACCTCTTGCTGATGGCTACACCTTC.

V gene TRBV24-1 combines with J gene TRBJ2-1; 8 bases match TRBD1. Trimming at V came to 2 bases and at J to 1 base, leaving 3 bases not matched to a gene. This CDR3 is 16 amino acids long. Germline-derived CDR1 and CDR2 are KGHDR and SFDVKD. CDR3 sequence: CATSDSWTGSYNEQFF. Written as DNA, the CDR3 is TGTGCCACCAGTGATTCCTGGACAGGGTCCTACAATGAGCAGTTCTTC.

The chain recombines TRBV27 with TRBJ2-1; 7 bases are shared with TRBD2. J lost 4 bases, V lost 1 base, and 4 bases had no gene match. The germline V gene has CDR1 MNHEY and CDR2 SMNVEV (reference sequence). The length of the CDR3 is 15 residues. As DNA, the CDR3 is TGTGCCAGCAGTTTATTTCTAGCGGCGTACAATGAGCAGTTCTTC. This sequence encodes CASSLFLAAYNEQFF.

This clonotype was recorded a few times. V and J are TRBV20-1 and TRBJ1-3, with D unresolved. V dropped 1 base and J dropped 0 bases, with 16 bases sitting between them. CDR1 DFQATT and CDR2 SNEGSKA come from the germline V gene (reference sequence). The CDR3 is 17 amino acids. This chain's CDR3 is CSARGRKSLHSGNTIYF. The CDR3 nucleotides read TGCAGTGCTAGAGGCAGGAAGAGCCTACACTCTGGAAACACCATATATTTT.

J is TRBJ1-5 and V is TRBV6-1; D gene uncertain. V was cut by 3 bases and J by 4 bases, with 16 bases left in between. CDR3 length: 16 residues. Per germline, CDR1 MNHNS and CDR2 SASEGT. CDR3 region: CASSDLENRLNQPQHF. CDR3 DNA sequence: TGTGCCAGCAGTGATCTAGAGAACAGACTGAATCAGCCCCAGCATTTT.

This sequence joins TRBV20-1 and TRBJ2-1, with D possibly being TRBD2 (6 bases). V was shortened by 1 base and J by 10 bases, with 17 bases between the two germline ends. Germline loops: CDR1 DFQATT, CDR2 SNEGSKA (reference sequence). The CDR3 has 14 residues. CDR3 nucleotides: TGCAGTGCTAGAGTTCGGGGGAAGGGTCCCGAGCAGTTCTTC. Protein product: CSARVRGKGPEQFF.

The V and J genes are TRBV7-2 and TRBJ2-3, with TRBD2 matching 8 bases. CDR3 length equals 17 residues. From germline, CDR1 is SGHTA and CDR2 FQGNSA. The J segment lost 6 bases and the V segment lost 5 bases, leaving 16 bases of the junction unmatched. The CDR3 DNA sequence: TGTGCCAGCAGCCGAACTTATAGCGGGGCCCCCATGGATACGCAGTATTTT. Residues: CASSRTYSGAPMDTQYF.